This is a list of T cell receptor beta chains from one sample in a study of blood T cell repertoires in COVID-19. Generated by immunoSEQ multiplex PCR, the TCRdb table keeps only in-frame clones and is missing some. Among 250,000 to 350,000 clones listed, roughly 80% were seen once. The source material was peripheral blood. Receptors originate from a human donor with COVID-19, enrolled during active disease. The donor label of this sample is uncertain. CDR3s include the opening cysteine and the closing phenylalanine or tryptophan. D genes are given only for firm matches. Clone size appears in some rows only: once, few, many, or a class for an expanded clone.

CDR3aa,CDR3nt,abundance,j_gene,d_gene,v_gene
CASSSPGRGSYNEQFF,TGTGCCAGCAGTTCTCCAGGGAGGGGATCCTACAATGAGCAGTTCTTC,NA,TRBJ2-1,TRBD2,TRBV27
CASNRQGAGANVLTF,TGTGCCAGTAACCGACAGGGGGCCGGGGCCAACGTCCTGACTTTC,NA,TRBJ2-6,TRBD1,TRBV19
CASSMGTGTSGWGYQETQYF,TGTGCCAGTAGTATGGGAACCGGGACTAGCGGGTGGGGGTACCAAGAGACCCAGTACTTC,NA,TRBJ2-5,TRBD2,TRBV19
CAWSGALSSGNTIYF,TGTGCCTGGAGTGGAGCCTTGAGCTCTGGAAACACCATATATTTT,few,TRBJ1-3,NA,TRBV30
CASSRGQGAHQPQHF,TGTGCCAGTAGTAGGGGACAGGGGGCGCATCAGCCCCAGCATTTT,NA,TRBJ1-5,TRBD1,TRBV19
CASSIRQTQETQYF,TGTGCCAGTAGTATCCGACAGACCCAAGAGACCCAGTACTTC,NA,TRBJ2-5,NA,TRBV19
CASSPGSGLSYEQYF,TGTGCCAGCTCACCAGGGAGCGGACTCTCCTACGAGCAGTACTTC,NA,TRBJ2-7,NA,TRBV18
CASSLRQGYGYTF,TGTGCCAGCAGCTTAAGACAGGGTTATGGCTACACCTTC,NA,TRBJ1-2,TRBD1,TRBV7-2
CATVGTGDTGELFF,TGTGCCACCGTCGGGACAGGGGACACCGGGGAGCTGTTTTTT,NA,TRBJ2-2,TRBD1,TRBV10-3
CASSSRYASGLYNEQFF,TGTGCCAGCAGCTCCCGGTATGCTAGCGGCCTATACAATGAGCAGTTCTTC,NA,TRBJ2-1,TRBD2,TRBV7-6
CASSRGQGVTNEKLFF,TGTGCCAGCAGTCGGGGACAGGGAGTAACTAATGAAAAACTGTTTTTT,NA,TRBJ1-4,TRBD1,TRBV28
CASRPQGAVHEQYF,TGTGCCAGTAGACCCCAGGGGGCAGTCCACGAGCAGTACTTC,NA,TRBJ2-7,TRBD1,TRBV19
CASKGLAGDSDTQYF,TGCGCCAGCAAAGGACTAGCGGGAGATTCGGATACGCAGTATTTT,once,TRBJ2-3,TRBD2,TRBV5-1
CASQGYQETQYF,TGTGCCAGTCAGGGGTACCAAGAGACCCAGTACTTC,few,TRBJ2-5,NA,TRBV6-5
CASSYQGDRGGETQYF,TGTGCCAGCAGTTACCAAGGGGACAGGGGCGGAGAGACCCAGTACTTC,few,TRBJ2-5,TRBD1,TRBV27
CASSGSSNTGELFF,TGTGCCAGCAGCGGCAGTTCGAACACCGGGGAGCTGTTTTTT,NA,TRBJ2-2,NA,TRBV9
CASSQDASGGNQPQHF,TGTGCCAGCAGCCAAGATGCGTCAGGGGGCAATCAGCCCCAGCATTTT,NA,TRBJ1-5,NA,TRBV4-2
CASSLGQGPDTQYF,TGCGCCAGCAGCTTGGGGCAGGGCCCAGATACGCAGTATTTT,NA,TRBJ2-3,NA,TRBV5-1
CASSVVGSTEAFF,TGTGCCAGCAGCGTAGTTGGGAGCACTGAAGCTTTCTTT,NA,TRBJ1-1,NA,TRBV9
CASTFYQGDEQYF,TGTGCCAGCACCTTTTATCAGGGCGACGAGCAGTACTTC,NA,TRBJ2-7,NA,TRBV2
CASSYSRWGENIQYF,TGTGCCAGCAGTTACTCGAGGTGGGGCGAAAACATTCAGTACTTC,NA,TRBJ2-4,NA,TRBV6-5
CSASALEGGRWQPQHF,TGCAGTGCTAGTGCCCTGGAGGGGGGGCGCTGGCAGCCCCAGCATTTT,few,TRBJ1-5,NA,TRBV20-1
CASSHQGFRNNEQFF,TGTGCCAGCTCACATCAGGGGTTTAGAAACAATGAGCAGTTCTTC,NA,TRBJ2-1,NA,TRBV18
CASSSPGGPWETQYF,TGTGCCAGCAGCTCACCAGGGGGGCCATGGGAGACCCAGTACTTC,NA,TRBJ2-5,NA,TRBV7-2
CASRPTQDRDYGYTF,TGTGCCAGCAGACCAACCCAGGACAGAGATTATGGCTACACCTTC,NA,TRBJ1-2,NA,TRBV28
CASSVSSGRRAKNIQYF,TGTGCCAGCAGCGTCTCTAGCGGGAGGAGAGCCAAAAACATTCAGTACTTC,NA,TRBJ2-4,TRBD2,TRBV5-6
CASSLVTITGELFF,TGTGCCAGCAGCTTAGTGACTATCACCGGGGAGCTGTTTTTT,NA,TRBJ2-2,NA,TRBV7-2
CASSYREGTVKQYF,TGTGCCAGCAGTTACCGGGAGGGAACAGTCAAACAGTACTTC,NA,TRBJ2-7,TRBD2,TRBV6-5
CASSNLRGGTEAFF,TGTGCCAGCAGTAATCTCAGGGGCGGCACTGAAGCTTTCTTT,few,TRBJ1-1,NA,TRBV6-2/TRBV6-3
CATSRDRKGDTEAFF,TGTGCCACCAGCAGAGATCGGAAAGGGGACACTGAAGCTTTCTTT,NA,TRBJ1-1,NA,TRBV15
CASTGQTYEQYF,TGTGCCAGCACGGGTCAGACCTACGAGCAGTACTTC,NA,TRBJ2-7,NA,TRBV6-5
CASSFEPEQFF,TGTGCCAGCAGCTTTGAGCCTGAGCAGTTCTTC,NA,TRBJ2-1,NA,TRBV11-2
CASSYTRGRAFF,TGTGCCAGCAGTTACACACGCGGTAGGGCTTTCTTT,NA,TRBJ1-1,NA,TRBV6-6
CASRLAGVRGEQYF,TGTGCCAGCAGGCTAGCGGGAGTACGCGGCGAGCAGTACTTC,NA,TRBJ2-7,TRBD2,TRBV2
CASSPDGGQETQYF,TGTGCCAGCAGCCCCGACGGGGGGCAAGAGACCCAGTACTTC,NA,TRBJ2-5,TRBD2,TRBV4-2
CASSAIMVAGTNEQYF,TGTGCCAGCAGCGCCATAATGGTAGCGGGAACCAACGAGCAGTACTTC,NA,TRBJ2-7,TRBD2,TRBV2
CASSVPRGRDNEKLFF,TGTGCCAGCAGTGTACCCAGGGGGCGTGATAATGAAAAACTGTTTTTT,NA,TRBJ1-4,TRBD1,TRBV6-1
CASSSQETQYF,TGTGCCAGCAGCTCGCAGGAGACCCAGTACTTC,few,TRBJ2-5,NA,TRBV11-2
CASSSQGVGYNEQFF,TGTGCCAGCAGCTCACAGGGTGTCGGGTACAATGAGCAGTTCTTC,NA,TRBJ2-1,NA,TRBV2
CASSADRGTNTEAFF,TGTGCCAGCTCCGCGGACAGGGGAACGAACACTGAAGCTTTCTTT,NA,TRBJ1-1,TRBD1,TRBV18
CATSLASGRYEQYF,TGTGCCACATCCCTCGCTAGCGGGAGGTACGAGCAGTACTTC,NA,TRBJ2-7,TRBD2,TRBV6-5
CASSLGTSGRSDEQFF,TGTGCCAGCAGCTTAGGGACTAGCGGGAGGTCTGACGAGCAGTTCTTC,NA,TRBJ2-1,TRBD2,TRBV11-3
CASSYSAGGADTQYF,TGTGCCAGCAGTTACTCTGCGGGAGGAGCAGATACGCAGTATTTT,NA,TRBJ2-3,TRBD2,TRBV6-6
CASSVGLGAGGYEQYF,TGTGCCAGCAGCGTAGGGTTGGGAGCGGGAGGGTACGAGCAGTACTTC,NA,TRBJ2-7,TRBD2,TRBV9
CASGQGWGYTF,TGTGCCAGCGGACAGGGTTGGGGCTACACCTTC,NA,TRBJ1-2,TRBD1,TRBV27